The rows below give T cell receptor beta chains drawn from one sample of a study of T cells in Graves' hyperthyroidism and ophthalmopathy. TCRdb passed the multiplex PCR reads through MiXCR, listing each CDR3 protein once. Here the sample spans 500,000 or so distinct CDR3 sequences, about 15% being singletons. The sample consisted of blood. These receptors were collected from a woman younger than 35 with Graves' ophthalmopathy. The conserved cysteine and the conserved F or W are not part of the CDR3 here. The order of the fields is J gene, V gene, CDR3 protein.

>TRBJ1-1|TRBV30
AWSDRTGGDTEAF
>TRBJ2-1|TRBV24-1
ATSDSQRLYNEQF
>TRBJ1-1|TRBV2
ASRDSYRGTNTEAF
>TRBJ2-3|TRBV6-2/TRBV6-3
ASNKPGDTQY
>TRBJ2-5|TRBV12-3/TRBV12-4
ASSLSSTGRTQETQY
>TRBJ2-7|TRBV25-1
ASSGNGPPEQY
>TRBJ1-2|TRBV28
ASSELTGFYGYT
>TRBJ2-5|TRBV28
ASSLRQGAPPKETQY
>TRBJ2-1|TRBV3-1
ASRRTDTYNEQF
>TRBJ1-4|TRBV6-1
ASSARQELGEKLF
>TRBJ2-1|TRBV4-1
ASSQDRQGGYNEQF
>TRBJ2-7|TRBV10-3
AINGRESDEQY
>TRBJ2-1|TRBV12-3/TRBV12-4
ASSLAQGGSEQF
>TRBJ1-6|TRBV7-2
ASSPDMAIPPLH
>TRBJ2-1|TRBV27
ASSPRTSGKLGAFFSSYNEQF
>TRBJ1-5|TRBV5-1
ASSLGTGIDQPQH
>TRBJ2-1|TRBV20-1
SATSPSGRERSYNEQF
>TRBJ2-3|TRBV20-1
SARGRLAGVDHTQY
>TRBJ1-4|TRBV6-1
ASSLTGIVTTNEKLF
>TRBJ2-7|TRBV5-1
ASSLERAYEQY
>TRBJ2-7|TRBV7-9
ASSPTEGEIQHEQY
>TRBJ2-7|TRBV2
ASSPGQLYEQY
>TRBJ1-1|TRBV2
ASRRGSAEAF
>TRBJ2-1|TRBV6-2/TRBV6-3
ASRRPGTSGGSSYNEQF
>TRBJ2-5|TRBV6-1
ASSDWTSGNAETQY
>TRBJ2-3|TRBV6-1
ASSKGSTDTQY
>TRBJ2-3|TRBV30
AWSPFGGVGTDTQY
>TRBJ2-2|TRBV5-1
ASSLTGLAGVSTGELF
>TRBJ2-7|TRBV12-3/TRBV12-4
ASSGHSEQY
>TRBJ1-6|TRBV4-1
ASSQDSAANSPLH
>TRBJ2-3|TRBV20-1
SARDPGVGTDTQY
>TRBJ1-5|TRBV7-2
ASHPEGPNTYSNQPQH
>TRBJ2-3|TRBV5-1
ASSLGSGGFTDTQY
>TRBJ2-1|TRBV6-1
ASSEGDYPFFDGEQF
>TRBJ1-1|TRBV6-2/TRBV6-3
ASRSDSLLPEAF
>TRBJ1-2|TRBV11-2
ASSASGTGGLDGYT
>TRBJ2-2|TRBV15
ATSRDIRTSGRGGNTGELF
>TRBJ1-1|TRBV18
ASSSRDPGTTEAF
>TRBJ2-7|TRBV30
AWSLGQGVSNEQY
>TRBJ2-5|TRBV28
ASSLSGTRGETQY
>TRBJ1-1|TRBV6-1
ASKVGGEVAEAF
>TRBJ2-6|TRBV6-4
ASSDSGAGANVLT
>TRBJ2-1|TRBV5-1
ASSIYRELSYNEQL
>TRBJ1-2|TRBV28
ASSFLGTGTANYGYT
>TRBJ2-7|TRBV11-2
ASSLDRDRSYEQY
>TRBJ2-5|TRBV6-1
ASSPGTGIGETQY
>TRBJ2-7|TRBV19
ASSMAGTASFYEQY
>TRBJ1-2|TRBV2
ASSEGRDRAGYT
>TRBJ2-1|TRBV20-1
SAVSGSSYNEQF
>TRBJ2-5|TRBV6-1
ASSEPLAGAPETQY
>TRBJ1-5|TRBV7-8
ASSATGTLNQPQH
>TRBJ1-4|TRBV27
ASSFSDRTRGEKLF
>TRBJ1-1|TRBV19
ANWTGGNTEAF